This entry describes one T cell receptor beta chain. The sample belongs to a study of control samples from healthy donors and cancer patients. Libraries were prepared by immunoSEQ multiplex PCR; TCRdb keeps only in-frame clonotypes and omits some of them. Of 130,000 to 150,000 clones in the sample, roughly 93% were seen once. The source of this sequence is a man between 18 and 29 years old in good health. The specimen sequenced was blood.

CDR3 loop: CASSVSGSLYEQYF. CDR3 coding DNA: TGTGCCAGTAGTGTGAGCGGGAGTCTCTACGAGCAGTACTTC. This sequence joins TRBV19 and TRBJ2-7, with TRBD2 matching 8 bases. The CDR3 sequence is 14 residues long. In germline, CDR1 is LNHDA, CDR2 SQIVND (reference sequence). V was pared by 5 bases and J by 3 bases, with 6 bases of the junction left unmatched.